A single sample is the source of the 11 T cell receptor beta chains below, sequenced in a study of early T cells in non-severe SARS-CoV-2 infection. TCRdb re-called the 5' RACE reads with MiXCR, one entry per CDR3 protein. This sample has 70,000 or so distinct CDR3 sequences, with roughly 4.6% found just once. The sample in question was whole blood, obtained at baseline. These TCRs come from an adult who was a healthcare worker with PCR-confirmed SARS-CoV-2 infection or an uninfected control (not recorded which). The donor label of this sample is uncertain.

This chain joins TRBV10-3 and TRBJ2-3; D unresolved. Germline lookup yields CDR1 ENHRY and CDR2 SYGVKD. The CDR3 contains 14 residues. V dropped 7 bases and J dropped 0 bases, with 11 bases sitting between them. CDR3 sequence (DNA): TGTGCCATCAAGCCTTTTACTAGCACAGATACGCAGTATTTT. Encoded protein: CAIKPFTSTDTQYF.

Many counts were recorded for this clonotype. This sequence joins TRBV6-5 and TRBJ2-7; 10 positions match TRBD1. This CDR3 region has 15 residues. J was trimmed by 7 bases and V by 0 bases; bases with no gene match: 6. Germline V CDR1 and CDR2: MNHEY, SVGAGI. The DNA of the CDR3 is TGTGCCAGCAGTTACTCGGGACAGGGGCCAGTGGAGCAGTACTTC. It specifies CASSYSGQGPVEQYF.

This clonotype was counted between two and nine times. CDR3 protein: CAWTAGAIQETQYF. The CDR3 nucleotides read TGTGCCTGGACGGCGGGGGCCATTCAAGAGACCCAGTACTTC. V usage is TRBV30 and J usage is TRBJ2-5, with D perhaps TRBD2 (7 bases). The germline V gene encodes CDR1 GTSNPN and CDR2 SVGIG (reference sequence). Trimming cost V 4 bases and J 2 bases, with 14 bases left between them. This CDR3 has 14 amino acids.

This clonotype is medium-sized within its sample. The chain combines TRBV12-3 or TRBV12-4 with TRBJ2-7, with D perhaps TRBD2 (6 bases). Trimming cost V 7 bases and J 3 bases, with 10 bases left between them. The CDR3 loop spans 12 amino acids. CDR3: CASTPGGYEQYF. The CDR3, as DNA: TGTGCCAGCACTCCCGGGGGCTACGAGCAGTACTTC.

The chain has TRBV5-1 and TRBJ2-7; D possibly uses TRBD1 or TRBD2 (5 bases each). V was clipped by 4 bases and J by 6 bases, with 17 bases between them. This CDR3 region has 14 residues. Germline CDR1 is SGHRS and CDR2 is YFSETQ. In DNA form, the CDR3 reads TGCGCCAGCAGCCCACTCATCGAGGGACCCGAGCAGTACTTC. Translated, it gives CASSPLIEGPEQYF.

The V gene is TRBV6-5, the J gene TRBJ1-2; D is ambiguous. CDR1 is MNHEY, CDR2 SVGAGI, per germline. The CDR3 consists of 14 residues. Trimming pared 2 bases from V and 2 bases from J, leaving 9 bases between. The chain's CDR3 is CASSYIGINYGYTF. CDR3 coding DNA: TGTGCCAGCAGTTACATAGGGATCAACTATGGCTACACCTTC.

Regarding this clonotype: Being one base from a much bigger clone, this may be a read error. The CDR3 here is CATRDLKGGTEAFF. The CDR3 bases are TGTGCCACCCGTGACCTAAAAGGGGGCACTGAAGCTTTCTTT. This chain uses TRBV27 with TRBJ1-1; perhaps TRBD1 as D (6 bases). Per germline, CDR1 MNHEY and CDR2 SMNVEV (reference sequence). This CDR3 is built from 14 residues. Deletions cut 10 bases from V and 4 bases from J, with 19 bases between.

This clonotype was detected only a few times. DNA of the CDR3: TGCGCCAGCAGTCCGCCTGGACAGAGCTATGGCTACACCTTC. This sequence encodes CASSPPGQSYGYTF. The chain uses TRBV4-1 and TRBJ1-2; D perhaps matches TRBD1 (6 bases). Trimming cost V 6 bases and J 4 bases, with 15 bases left between them. CDR3 length: 14 amino acids. Germline CDR1 MGHRA, CDR2 YSYEKL.

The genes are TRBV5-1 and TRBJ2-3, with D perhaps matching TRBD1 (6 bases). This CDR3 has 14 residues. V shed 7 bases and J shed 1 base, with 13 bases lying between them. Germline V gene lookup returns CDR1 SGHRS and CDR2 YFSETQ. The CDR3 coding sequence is TGCGCCAGCTCACCAGGGGTAGGCACAGATACGCAGTATTTT. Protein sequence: CASSPGVGTDTQYF.

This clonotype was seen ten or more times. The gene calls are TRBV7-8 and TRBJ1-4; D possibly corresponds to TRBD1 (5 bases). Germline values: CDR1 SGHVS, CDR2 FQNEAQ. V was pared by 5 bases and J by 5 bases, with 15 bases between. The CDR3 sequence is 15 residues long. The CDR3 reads CASSRGGMGNEKLFF. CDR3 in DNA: TGTGCCAGCAGCAGGGGTGGTATGGGGAATGAAAAACTGTTTTTT. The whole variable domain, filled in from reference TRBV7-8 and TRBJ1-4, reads GAGVSQSPRYKVAKRGQDVALRCDPISGHVSLFWYQQALGQGPEFLTYFQNEAQLDKSGLPSDRFFAERPEGSVSTLKIQRTQQEDSAVYLCASSRGGMGNEKLFFGSGTQLSVL.

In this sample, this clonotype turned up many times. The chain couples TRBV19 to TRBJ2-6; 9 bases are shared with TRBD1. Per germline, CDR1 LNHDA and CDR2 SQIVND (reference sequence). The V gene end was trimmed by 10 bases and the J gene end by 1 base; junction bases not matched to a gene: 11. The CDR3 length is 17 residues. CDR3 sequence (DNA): TGTGCCACCTCGATTGGGACAGGGTATTCTGGGGCCAACGTCCTGACTTTC. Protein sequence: CATSIGTGYSGANVLTF.